This TCR beta chain is from a study of regulatory T cells in long-lasting Graves disease (dated by TCRdb to the early 2020s). Regarding the study in general: To count as having persistent Graves' disease, a patient had to have received antithyroid drug treatment for over 5 years with TSH receptor autoantibodies remaining persistently positive. This study used TCR sequencing and RNA sequencing of peripheral blood to compare persistent Graves' disease patients against newly diagnosed Graves' disease patients. A total of roughly 35 samples underwent TCR sequencing: about 13 from persistent and about 20 from newly diagnosed Graves' disease patients. Persistent Graves' disease patients in the clinical cohort had taken antithyroid drugs for roughly 10 years on average. The study was conducted in China and was registered as a clinical trial.

This clonotype was counted many times. The clone's antigen remains unknown. It has no much larger one-base neighbor in the sample; base qualities were not kept. Taken with the paper, the label for time point translates to: persistent/refractory GD, antithyroid drugs over 5 years with positive TRAb. For both TCR sequencing and RNA sequencing, RNA was extracted from PBMCs using TRIzol. The diagnosis of Graves' disease followed American Thyroid Association guidelines. The patients came from an endocrinology department in Xi'an, China. From each patient, about 9.7 milliliters of peripheral blood was collected into an EDTA anticoagulant tube. Ficoll Paque Plus density gradient separation was used to isolate PBMCs, and no further T cell sorting was performed. An Agilent 2100 Bioanalyzer and agarose gel were used to check RNA quality, while a NanoDrop 2000 measured RNA concentration. Libraries were made using multiplex PCR. The sequencer was an Illumina HiSeq 4000. To build TCR beta libraries, CDR3 regions were amplified by Arm-PCR using iRepertoire HTBI primers. Before sequencing, the PCR products went through gel purification. The authors processed their data as follows. Gene usage analysis of CDR3 amino acid clonotypes used the approximately 62 TRBV and more than 13 TRBJ segments found across samples. COPE and FqMerger were used to merge filtered high-quality paired reads into contigs. BLAST was used to align contigs to the IMGT TRBV, TRBD and TRBJ reference genes, and CDR3 was defined following IMGT. Clonotypes above 0.1% frequency were classified as highly expanded clones. Repertoire diversity was measured by Shannon entropy, and V-J evenness by the Gini coefficient. Public clonotypes were defined as clonotypes shared by more than one individual. The public reads were run again by TCRdb, first through fastp at Q25 and then through MiXCR, and only productive beta chains were kept. Entries are consolidated by CDR3 protein sequence, retaining the most common genes and DNA. The V and J calls and clone size come from TCRdb's table, not from the authors' own analysis. Within this sample are about 470,000 distinct CDR3 sequences, with 20% of them counted one time only. Over 7.5% of the sample is in the top ten clones.

Reading from cysteine to phenylalanine, the CDR3 counts 13 amino acids. The kept DNA is CDR3 alone, 39 bases in frame from the first base. Trimming takes 5 bases from V and 0 bases from J, and the germline ends sit 8 bases apart. The paper's findings and limits, for the study overall: Compared with newly diagnosed patients, persistent Graves' disease patients had lower TCR Shannon entropy and fewer highly expanded clones, which suggests clonal expansion. A larger number of public clonotypes was shared among persistent patients (more than 2,500) than among newly diagnosed patients (around 870). Because the primary lesion, thyroid tissue, could not be accessed, the study looked at peripheral blood alone. Only the TCR beta chain was sequenced and analyzed. Preferential use of TRBV28, TRBJ1-2 and TRBJ2-5 was observed in persistent disease, whereas TRBV20-1 and TRBJ2-1 were favored in newly diagnosed disease. The small sample size was acknowledged by the authors as a limitation that may reduce accuracy.

The origin of this receptor is a female donor with Graves disease. This receptor chain uses TRBV12-3 or TRBV12-4 and TRBJ2-7; D gene: possibly TRBD1, on 6 matching bases. The input for sequencing was peripheral blood mononuclear cells (PBMCs), taken when the disease was refractory, from a patient treated with antithyroid drugs. The CDR3 in this case is CASSGDISYEQYF. The DNA reads as follows: TGTGCCAGCAGTGGGGACATCTCCTACGAGCAGTACTTC.